The rows below give T cell receptor beta chains drawn from one sample of a study of T cells in Graves' hyperthyroidism and ophthalmopathy. TCRdb re-called the multiplex PCR reads with MiXCR, one entry per CDR3 protein. The sample carries 700,000 to 950,000 distinct CDR3 sequences, under 45% recorded once. The sample comprised blood. These receptors originate from a woman in her thirties or forties with Graves' hyperthyroidism. Each CDR3 is given with its conserved first and last residue. Each record gives: CDR3 length, J gene, D gene, V gene, clone size, CDR3 DNA, CDR3 protein. The D gene is left open where the match is weak. Only part of the rows carry a size: once, few, many, or a class if the clone is expanded.

len: 15; j_gene: TRBJ2-7; d_gene: .; v_gene: TRBV3-1; abundance: few; CDR3nt: TGTGCCAGCAGCCCCCAGTCAGGGGTGTTCTACGAGCAGTACTTC; CDR3aa: CASSPQSGVFYEQYF
len: 15; j_gene: TRBJ2-7; d_gene: TRBD1; v_gene: TRBV5-1; abundance: many; CDR3nt: TGCGCCAGCAGCCCGACAGGGGCCTACTCCTACGAGCAGTACTTC; CDR3aa: CASSPTGAYSYEQYF
len: 15; j_gene: TRBJ1-2; d_gene: TRBD1; v_gene: TRBV5-1; abundance: .; CDR3nt: TGCGCCAGCAGCCCGGAGGGGACAGGAACTTATGGCTACACCTTC; CDR3aa: CASSPEGTGTYGYTF
len: 16; j_gene: TRBJ2-2; d_gene: .; v_gene: TRBV5-1; abundance: few; CDR3nt: TGCGCCAGCAGCGAACAGGGGACTACGAACACCGGGGAGCTGTTTTTT; CDR3aa: CASSEQGTTNTGELFF
len: 13; j_gene: TRBJ1-4; d_gene: .; v_gene: TRBV12-3/TRBV12-4; abundance: .; CDR3nt: TGTGCCAGCGGTTTACTCGGGCGTGAAAAACTGTTTTTT; CDR3aa: CASGLLGREKLFF
len: 14; j_gene: TRBJ2-7; d_gene: .; v_gene: TRBV10-3; abundance: many; CDR3nt: TGTGCCATCAGTGACGGAGGAACAGGGTACGAGCAGTACTTC; CDR3aa: CAISDGGTGYEQYF
len: 15; j_gene: TRBJ1-5; d_gene: .; v_gene: TRBV6-6; abundance: many; CDR3nt: TGTGCCAGCAGTTCCGCCGGGCGCGTTGATCAGCCCCAGCATTTT; CDR3aa: CASSSAGRVDQPQHF
len: 14; j_gene: TRBJ2-7; d_gene: TRBD2; v_gene: TRBV19; abundance: many; CDR3nt: TGTGCCAGTACTGAGACTAGCAGATCCTACGAGCAGTACTTC; CDR3aa: CASTETSRSYEQYF
len: 14; j_gene: TRBJ1-5; d_gene: .; v_gene: TRBV27; abundance: .; CDR3nt: TGTGCCAGCAGTCCCGCAGGACACAATCAGCCCCAGCATTTT; CDR3aa: CASSPAGHNQPQHF
len: 15; j_gene: TRBJ2-5; d_gene: TRBD2; v_gene: TRBV29-1; abundance: many; CDR3nt: TGCAGCGCCGAGGCGACTAGCGGGATGGCGGGGACCCAGTACTTC; CDR3aa: CSAEATSGMAGTQYF
len: 13; j_gene: TRBJ2-7; d_gene: TRBD2; v_gene: TRBV12-3/TRBV12-4; abundance: many; CDR3nt: TGTGCCAGCGTCACTAGCGGGACCCACGAGCAGTACTTC; CDR3aa: CASVTSGTHEQYF
len: 15; j_gene: TRBJ2-7; d_gene: .; v_gene: TRBV14; abundance: .; CDR3nt: TGTGCCAGCTCACCACAAGAATGGGCGAACCACGAGCAGTACTTC; CDR3aa: CASSPQEWANHEQYF
len: 13; j_gene: TRBJ2-5; d_gene: .; v_gene: TRBV4-3; abundance: few; CDR3nt: TGCGCCAGCAGCCAAGGAGAGGGAGAGACCCAGTACTTC; CDR3aa: CASSQGEGETQYF
len: 16; j_gene: TRBJ2-7; d_gene: .; v_gene: TRBV7-2; abundance: .; CDR3nt: TGTGCCAGCAGCTTAAAGTTTTCGGGGGTTGCCTACGAGCAGTACTTC; CDR3aa: CASSLKFSGVAYEQYF
len: 14; j_gene: TRBJ2-7; d_gene: .; v_gene: TRBV19; abundance: .; CDR3nt: TGTGCCAGTAGCCCGCGAAGGGAGTCCTACGAGCAGTACTTC; CDR3aa: CASSPRRESYEQYF
len: 14; j_gene: TRBJ2-7; d_gene: TRBD2; v_gene: TRBV29-1; abundance: .; CDR3nt: TGCAGCGTCGGGAGACTAGCGGGACCTTACGAGCAGTACTTC; CDR3aa: CSVGRLAGPYEQYF
len: 14; j_gene: TRBJ2-2; d_gene: .; v_gene: TRBV4-1; abundance: once; CDR3nt: TGCGCCAGCAGCCAAAATCAGGGGCCCGGGGAGCTGTTTTTT; CDR3aa: CASSQNQGPGELFF
len: 12; j_gene: TRBJ2-6; d_gene: .; v_gene: TRBV29-1; abundance: .; CDR3nt: TGCAGCGCAATAGGTACGGCGAGCACTGAAGCTTTC; CDR3aa: CSAIGTASTEAF
len: 14; j_gene: TRBJ1-4; d_gene: TRBD1; v_gene: TRBV10-3; abundance: many; CDR3nt: TGTGCCATCAGTTCGGGGACAGCTAATGAAAAACTGTTTTTT; CDR3aa: CAISSGTANEKLFF
len: 13; j_gene: TRBJ2-2; d_gene: TRBD1; v_gene: TRBV24-1; abundance: .; CDR3nt: TGTGCCACCAAACAGGGGTTCACCGGGGAGCTGTTTTTT; CDR3aa: CATKQGFTGELFF
len: 17; j_gene: TRBJ2-5; d_gene: .; v_gene: TRBV7-9; abundance: .; CDR3nt: TGTGCCAGCAGCTTTTGGTACGGCCCCGGGAGACAAGAGACCCAGTACTTC; CDR3aa: CASSFWYGPGRQETQYF
len: 14; j_gene: TRBJ2-1; d_gene: .; v_gene: TRBV7-9; abundance: .; CDR3nt: TGTGCCAGCAGCGTACGGGGGGCCAACAATGAGCAGTTCTTC; CDR3aa: CASSVRGANNEQFF
len: 17; j_gene: TRBJ1-2; d_gene: .; v_gene: TRBV24-1; abundance: .; CDR3nt: TGTGCCACCAGTGATGACCAAACCGCACCTTTCAACTATGGCTACACCTTC; CDR3aa: CATSDDQTAPFNYGYTF
len: 14; j_gene: TRBJ2-5; d_gene: .; v_gene: TRBV29-1; abundance: many; CDR3nt: TGCAGCGTTGAGACGGACGGATTCCAAGAGACCCAGTACTTC; CDR3aa: CSVETDGFQETQYF
len: 13; j_gene: TRBJ1-5; d_gene: .; v_gene: TRBV12-3/TRBV12-4; abundance: few; CDR3nt: TGTGCCAGCAGCCTCCTGAAGGATCAGCCCCAGCATTTT; CDR3aa: CASSLLKDQPQHF
len: 18; j_gene: TRBJ2-6; d_gene: .; v_gene: TRBV3-2; abundance: .; CDR3nt: TGTGCCAGCAGCCAAGAAGGGAAGGTTTTCTCTGGGGCCAACGTCCTGACTTTC; CDR3aa: CASSQEGKVFSGANVLTF
len: 15; j_gene: TRBJ2-7; d_gene: TRBD2; v_gene: TRBV19; abundance: once; CDR3nt: TGTGCCAGCCGAGGACTAGCGGGGGGGCTAGACGAGCAGTACTTC; CDR3aa: CASRGLAGGLDEQYF
len: 13; j_gene: TRBJ1-2; d_gene: .; v_gene: TRBV12-3/TRBV12-4; abundance: .; CDR3nt: TGTGCCAGCAGTTTAGCGGCAAGCTCTGGAAACACCTTC; CDR3aa: CASSLAASSGNTF
len: 13; j_gene: TRBJ1-1; d_gene: TRBD1; v_gene: TRBV24-1; abundance: many; CDR3nt: TGTGCCACCAGTGACTCCGGGACAGGTTTATTTTTCTTT; CDR3aa: CATSDSGTGLFFF
len: 16; j_gene: TRBJ1-1; d_gene: TRBD1; v_gene: TRBV10-3; abundance: many; CDR3nt: TGTGCCATCAGTGAGTCGACAGGGCGGGGAGTCACTGAAGCTTTCTTT; CDR3aa: CAISESTGRGVTEAFF
len: 15; j_gene: TRBJ1-1; d_gene: .; v_gene: TRBV9; abundance: .; CDR3nt: TGTGCCAGCAGCGTAGCTACAGTCCCGAACACTGAAGCTTTCTTT; CDR3aa: CASSVATVPNTEAFF
len: 20; j_gene: TRBJ2-5; d_gene: TRBD1; v_gene: TRBV6-5; abundance: .; CDR3nt: TGTGCCAGCAGCCTCCTCCGGGACAGGGGTCGAGCGGGGACCTCCGGGACCCAGTACTTC; CDR3aa: CASSLLRDRGRAGTSGTQYF
len: 15; j_gene: TRBJ2-5; d_gene: TRBD1; v_gene: TRBV7-2; abundance: .; CDR3nt: TGTGCCAGCAGCGGACAGGACAGGGAAGGCGGGACCCAGTACTTC; CDR3aa: CASSGQDREGGTQYF
len: 13; j_gene: TRBJ1-5; d_gene: .; v_gene: TRBV7-9; abundance: many; CDR3nt: TGTGCCAGCAACTCAGGTGCCAATCAGCCCCAGCATTTT; CDR3aa: CASNSGANQPQHF
len: 13; j_gene: TRBJ2-7; d_gene: .; v_gene: TRBV20-1; abundance: many; CDR3nt: TGCAGTGCTAGAGGAGGTGCGGGGTACGAGCAGTACTTC; CDR3aa: CSARGGAGYEQYF
len: 15; j_gene: TRBJ1-1; d_gene: TRBD1; v_gene: TRBV2; abundance: few; CDR3nt: TGTGCCAGCAGTGGACAGGGAACTACGAACACTGAAGCTTTCTTT; CDR3aa: CASSGQGTTNTEAFF
len: 13; j_gene: TRBJ2-7; d_gene: .; v_gene: TRBV7-3; abundance: few; CDR3nt: TGTGCCAGCAGCTTATCGGCCGACTACGGGCAGTACTTC; CDR3aa: CASSLSADYGQYF
len: 14; j_gene: TRBJ1-5; d_gene: .; v_gene: TRBV12-3/TRBV12-4; abundance: .; CDR3nt: TGTGCCAGCAGTTTAACGGCAGGGGTTCAGCCCCAGCATTTT; CDR3aa: CASSLTAGVQPQHF